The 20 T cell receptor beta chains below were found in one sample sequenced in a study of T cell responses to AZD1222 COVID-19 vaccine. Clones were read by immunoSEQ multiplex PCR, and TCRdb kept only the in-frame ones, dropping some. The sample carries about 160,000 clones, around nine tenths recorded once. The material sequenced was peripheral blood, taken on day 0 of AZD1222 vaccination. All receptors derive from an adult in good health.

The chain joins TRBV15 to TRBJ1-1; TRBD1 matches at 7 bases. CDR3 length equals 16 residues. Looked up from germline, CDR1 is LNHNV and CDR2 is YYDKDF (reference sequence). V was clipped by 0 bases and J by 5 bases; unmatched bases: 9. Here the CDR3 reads CATSRDRRQGGTEAFF. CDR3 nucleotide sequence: TGTGCCACCAGCAGAGATCGAAGACAGGGAGGGACTGAAGCTTTCTTT.

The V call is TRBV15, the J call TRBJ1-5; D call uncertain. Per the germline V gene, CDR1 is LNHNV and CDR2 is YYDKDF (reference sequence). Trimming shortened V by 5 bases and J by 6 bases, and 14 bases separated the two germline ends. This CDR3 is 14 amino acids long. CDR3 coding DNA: TGTGCCACCAGCCCCGCCGGGAGCCGTCAGCCCCAGCATTTT. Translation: CATSPAGSRQPQHF.

Here the CDR3 reads CASSWSGSYSNQPQHF. The CDR3 DNA reads TGTGCCAGCAGCTGGTCGGGAAGTTATAGCAATCAGCCCCAGCATTTT. The chain couples TRBV13 to TRBJ1-5; D is unresolved. Trimming removed 4 bases from V and 0 bases from J, with 13 bases in between. This CDR3 is built from 16 residues. Germline CDR1 PRHDT, CDR2 FYEKMQ (reference sequence). The full variable domain, with the rest looked up from reference TRBV13 and TRBJ1-5, is AAGVIQSPRHLIKEKRETATLKCYPIPRHDTVYWYQQGPGQDPQFLISFYEKMQSDKGSIPDRFSAQQFSDYHSELNMSSLELGDSALYFCASSWSGSYSNQPQHFGDGTRLSIL.

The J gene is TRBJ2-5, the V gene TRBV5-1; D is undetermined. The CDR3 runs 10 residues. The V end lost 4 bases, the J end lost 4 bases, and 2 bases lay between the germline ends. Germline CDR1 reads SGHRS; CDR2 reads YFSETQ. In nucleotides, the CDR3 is TGCGCCAGCAGCGGAGAGACCCAGTACTTC. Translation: CASSGETQYF.

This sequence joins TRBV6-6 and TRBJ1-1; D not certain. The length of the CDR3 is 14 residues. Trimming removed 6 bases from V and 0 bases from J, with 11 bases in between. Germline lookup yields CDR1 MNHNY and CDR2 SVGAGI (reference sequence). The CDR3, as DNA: TGTGCCAGCAGACCCGGCGGGGTGAACACTGAAGCTTTCTTT. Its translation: CASRPGGVNTEAFF.

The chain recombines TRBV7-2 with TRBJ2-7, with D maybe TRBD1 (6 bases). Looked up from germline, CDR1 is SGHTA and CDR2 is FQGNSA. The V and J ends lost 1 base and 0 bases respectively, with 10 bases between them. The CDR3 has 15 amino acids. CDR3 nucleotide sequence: TGTGCCAGCAGCTTAGGACAGGCGTTCTCCTACGAGCAGTACTTC. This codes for CASSLGQAFSYEQYF.

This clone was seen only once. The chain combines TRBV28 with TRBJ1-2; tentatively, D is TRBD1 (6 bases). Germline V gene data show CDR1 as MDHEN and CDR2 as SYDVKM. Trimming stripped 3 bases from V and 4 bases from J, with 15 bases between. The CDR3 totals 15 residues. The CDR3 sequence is CASSFVRGGLYGYTF. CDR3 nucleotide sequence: TGTGCCAGCAGTTTCGTCAGGGGCGGGCTCTATGGCTACACCTTC.

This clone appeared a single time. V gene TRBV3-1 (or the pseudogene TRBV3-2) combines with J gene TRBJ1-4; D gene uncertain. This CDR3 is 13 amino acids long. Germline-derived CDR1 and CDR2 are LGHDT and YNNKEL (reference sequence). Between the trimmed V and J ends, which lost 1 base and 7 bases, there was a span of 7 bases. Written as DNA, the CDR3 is TGTGCCAGCAGCCAAGGGACTCTTGAAAAACTGTTTTTT. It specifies CASSQGTLEKLFF.

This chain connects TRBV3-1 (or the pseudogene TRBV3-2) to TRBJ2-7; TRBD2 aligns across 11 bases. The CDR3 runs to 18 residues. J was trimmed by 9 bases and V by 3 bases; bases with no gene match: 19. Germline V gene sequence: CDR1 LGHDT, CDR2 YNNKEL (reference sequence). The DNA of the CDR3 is TGTGCCAGCAGCCAGGCGGAAAAGAGACTAGCGGGAATGAGTGTGCAGTACTTC. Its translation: CASSQAEKRLAGMSVQYF.

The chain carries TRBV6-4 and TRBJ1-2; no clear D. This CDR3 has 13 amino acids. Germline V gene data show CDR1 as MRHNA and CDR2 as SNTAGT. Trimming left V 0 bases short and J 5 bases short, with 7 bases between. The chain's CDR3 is CASSDSRRYGYTF. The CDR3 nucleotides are TGTGCCAGCAGTGACTCGAGACGTTATGGCTACACCTTC.

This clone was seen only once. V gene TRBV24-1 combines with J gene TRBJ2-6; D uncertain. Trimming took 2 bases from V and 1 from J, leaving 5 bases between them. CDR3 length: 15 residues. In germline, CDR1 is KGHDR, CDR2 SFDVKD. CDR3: CATSDSISGANVLTF. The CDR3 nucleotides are TGTGCCACCAGTGATTCGATATCTGGGGCCAACGTCCTGACTTTC.

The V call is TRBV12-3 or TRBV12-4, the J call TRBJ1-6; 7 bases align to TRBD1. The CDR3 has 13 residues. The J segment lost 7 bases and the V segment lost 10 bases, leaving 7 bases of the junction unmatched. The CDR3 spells CATTGQLNSPLHF. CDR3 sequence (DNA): TGTGCCACCACGGGACAGCTAAATTCACCCCTCCACTTT.

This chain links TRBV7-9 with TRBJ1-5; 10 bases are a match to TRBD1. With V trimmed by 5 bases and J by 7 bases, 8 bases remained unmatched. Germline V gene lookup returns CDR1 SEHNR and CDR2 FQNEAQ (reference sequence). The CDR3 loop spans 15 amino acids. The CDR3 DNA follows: TGTGCCAGCAGCGGGGCCGGGACAGGGGACCAGCCCCAGCATTTT. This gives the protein CASSGAGTGDQPQHF.

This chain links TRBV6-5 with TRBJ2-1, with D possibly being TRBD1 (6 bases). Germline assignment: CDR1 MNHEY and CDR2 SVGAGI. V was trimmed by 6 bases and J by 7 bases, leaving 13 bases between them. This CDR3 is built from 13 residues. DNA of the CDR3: TGTGCCAGCAGCCCCGGGACAAGGAATGAGCAGTTCTTC. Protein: CASSPGTRNEQFF.

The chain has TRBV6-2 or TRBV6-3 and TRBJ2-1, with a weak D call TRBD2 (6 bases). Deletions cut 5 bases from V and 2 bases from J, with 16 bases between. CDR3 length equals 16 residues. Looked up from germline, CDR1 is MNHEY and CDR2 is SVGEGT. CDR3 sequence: CASSLIAELPYNEQFF. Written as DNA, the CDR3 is TGTGCCAGCAGTCTAATAGCGGAACTCCCCTACAATGAGCAGTTCTTC.

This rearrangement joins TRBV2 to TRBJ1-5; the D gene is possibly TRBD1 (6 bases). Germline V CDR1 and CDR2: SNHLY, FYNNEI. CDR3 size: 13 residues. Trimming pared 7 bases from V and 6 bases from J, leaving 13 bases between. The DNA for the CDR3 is TGTGCCAGCATAGGGGGAGTAAGTCAGCCCCAGCATTTT. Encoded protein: CASIGGVSQPQHF.

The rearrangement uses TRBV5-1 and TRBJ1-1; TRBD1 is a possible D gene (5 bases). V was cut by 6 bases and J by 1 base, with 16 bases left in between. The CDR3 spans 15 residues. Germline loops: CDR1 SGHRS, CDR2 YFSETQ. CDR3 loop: CASTPTRGTNTEAFF. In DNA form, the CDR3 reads TGCGCCAGCACCCCCACAAGGGGCACGAACACTGAAGCTTTCTTT.

The CDR3 reads CASRKAGGGEQFF. CDR3 sequence (DNA): TGTGCCAGCAGAAAAGCAGGGGGCGGTGAGCAGTTCTTC. The V gene is TRBV12-3 or TRBV12-4, the J gene TRBJ2-1; 8 nucleotides line up with TRBD1. This CDR3 has 13 residues. J was trimmed by 9 bases and V by 6 bases; bases with no gene match: 7.

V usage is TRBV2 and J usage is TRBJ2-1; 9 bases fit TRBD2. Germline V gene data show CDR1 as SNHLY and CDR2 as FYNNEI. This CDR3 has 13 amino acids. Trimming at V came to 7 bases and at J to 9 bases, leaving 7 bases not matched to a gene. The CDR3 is CASTSLAGTEQFF. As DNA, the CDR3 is TGTGCCAGCACGTCTCTAGCGGGAACTGAGCAGTTCTTC.

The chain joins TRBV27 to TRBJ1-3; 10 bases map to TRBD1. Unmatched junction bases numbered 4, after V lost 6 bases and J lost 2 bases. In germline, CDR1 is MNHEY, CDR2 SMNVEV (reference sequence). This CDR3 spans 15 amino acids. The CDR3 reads CASRLGQGAGNTIYF. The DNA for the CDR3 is TGTGCCAGCAGGCTAGGACAGGGGGCTGGAAACACCATATATTTT.